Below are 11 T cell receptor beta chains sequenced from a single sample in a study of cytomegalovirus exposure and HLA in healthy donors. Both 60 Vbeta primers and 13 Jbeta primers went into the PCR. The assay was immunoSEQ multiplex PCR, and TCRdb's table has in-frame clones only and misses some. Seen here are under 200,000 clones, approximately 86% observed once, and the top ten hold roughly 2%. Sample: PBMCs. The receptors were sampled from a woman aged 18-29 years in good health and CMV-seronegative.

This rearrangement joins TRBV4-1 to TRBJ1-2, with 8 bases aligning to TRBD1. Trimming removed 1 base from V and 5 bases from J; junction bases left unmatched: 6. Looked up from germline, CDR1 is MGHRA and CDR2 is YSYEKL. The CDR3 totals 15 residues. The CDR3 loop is CASSQAWDRRYGYTF. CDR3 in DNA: TGCGCCAGCAGCCAAGCTTGGGACAGGAGGTATGGCTACACCTTC.

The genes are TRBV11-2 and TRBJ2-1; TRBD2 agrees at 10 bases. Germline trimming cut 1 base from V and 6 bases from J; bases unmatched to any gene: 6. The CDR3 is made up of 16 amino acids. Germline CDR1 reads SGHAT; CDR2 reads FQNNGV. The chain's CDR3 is CASSLVGAGGPNEQFF. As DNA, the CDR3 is TGTGCCAGCAGCTTAGTTGGAGCGGGGGGGCCCAATGAGCAGTTCTTC.

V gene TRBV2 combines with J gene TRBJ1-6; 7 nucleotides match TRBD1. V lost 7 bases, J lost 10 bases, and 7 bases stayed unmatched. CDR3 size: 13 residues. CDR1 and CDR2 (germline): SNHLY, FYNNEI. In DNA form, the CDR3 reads TGTGCCAGCACTACTGACAGGGACTCACCCCTCCACTTT. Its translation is CASTTDRDSPLHF.

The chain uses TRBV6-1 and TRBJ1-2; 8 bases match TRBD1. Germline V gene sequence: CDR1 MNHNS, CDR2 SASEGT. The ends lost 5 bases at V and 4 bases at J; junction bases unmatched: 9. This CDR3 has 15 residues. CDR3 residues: CASSSLDRVGYGYTF. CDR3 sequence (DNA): TGTGCCAGCAGTTCCCTGGACAGGGTTGGCTATGGCTACACCTTC.

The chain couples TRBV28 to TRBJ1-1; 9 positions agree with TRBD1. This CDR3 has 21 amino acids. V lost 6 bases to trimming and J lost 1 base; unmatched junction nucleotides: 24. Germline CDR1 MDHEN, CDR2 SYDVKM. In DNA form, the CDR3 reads TGTGCCAGCAGCCCAAGGCCCCCATCGCTCCGGGACAGGGATTGGAACACTGAAGCTTTCTTT. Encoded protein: CASSPRPPSLRDRDWNTEAFF.

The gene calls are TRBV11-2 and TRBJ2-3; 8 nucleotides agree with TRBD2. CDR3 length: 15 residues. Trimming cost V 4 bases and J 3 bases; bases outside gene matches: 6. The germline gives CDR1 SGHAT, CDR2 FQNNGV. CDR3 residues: CASSSGGGRTDTQYF. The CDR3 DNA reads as TGTGCCAGCAGCTCCGGGGGCGGGAGGACAGATACGCAGTATTTT.

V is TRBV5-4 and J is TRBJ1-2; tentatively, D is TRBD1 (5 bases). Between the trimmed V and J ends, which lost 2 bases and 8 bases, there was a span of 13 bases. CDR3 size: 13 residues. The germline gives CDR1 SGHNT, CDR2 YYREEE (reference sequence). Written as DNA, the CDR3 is TGTGCCAGCAGCTTATGGGGGGGGAGCGGCTACACCTTC. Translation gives CASSLWGGSGYTF.

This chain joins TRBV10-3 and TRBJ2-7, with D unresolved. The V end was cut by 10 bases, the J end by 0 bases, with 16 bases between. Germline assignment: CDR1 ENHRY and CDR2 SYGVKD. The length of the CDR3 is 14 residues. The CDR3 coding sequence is TGTGCCACGCGCCTCGTGGGCAGCTCCTACGAGCAGTACTTC. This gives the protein CATRLVGSSYEQYF.

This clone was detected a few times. CDR3 DNA sequence: TGTGCCAGCATAAGGGACAGGGGGGCCGGGGAGCTGTTTTTT. Amino acid sequence: CASIRDRGAGELFF. The chain uses TRBV6-5 and TRBJ2-2; 11 bases are a match to TRBD1. The CDR3 has 14 residues. The junction had 4 bases not matched to a gene; V was cut back by 7 bases and J by 6 bases. Per the germline V gene, CDR1 is MNHEY and CDR2 is SVGAGI.

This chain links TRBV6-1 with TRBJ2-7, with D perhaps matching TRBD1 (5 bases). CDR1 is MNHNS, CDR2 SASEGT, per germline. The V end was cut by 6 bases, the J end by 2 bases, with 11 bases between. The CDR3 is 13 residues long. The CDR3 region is CASRSGRAYEQYF. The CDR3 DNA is TGTGCCAGCAGGTCGGGCAGGGCCTACGAGCAGTACTTC.

The CDR3 is CASTPLGQGDYEQYF. The CDR3 coding sequence is TGTGCCAGCACCCCTTTGGGACAGGGCGACTACGAGCAGTACTTC. V gene TRBV27 combines with J gene TRBJ2-7; 9 bases map to TRBD1. Losses at the gene ends were 7 bases for V and 3 bases for J; bases not matched to a gene: 10. The CDR3 has 15 amino acids. CDR1 and CDR2 (germline): MNHEY, SMNVEV (reference sequence).